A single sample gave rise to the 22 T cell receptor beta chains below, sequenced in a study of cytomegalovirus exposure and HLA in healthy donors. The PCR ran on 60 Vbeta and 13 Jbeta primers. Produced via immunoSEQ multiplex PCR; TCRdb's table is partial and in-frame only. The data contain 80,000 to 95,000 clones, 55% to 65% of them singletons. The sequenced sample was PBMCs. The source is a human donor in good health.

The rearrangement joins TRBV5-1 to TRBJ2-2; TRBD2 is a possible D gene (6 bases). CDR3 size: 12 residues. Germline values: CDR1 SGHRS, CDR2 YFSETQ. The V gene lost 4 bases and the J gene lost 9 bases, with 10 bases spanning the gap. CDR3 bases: TGCGCCAGCAGCAGGGACTTCAGGGAGCTGTTTTTT. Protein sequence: CASSRDFRELFF. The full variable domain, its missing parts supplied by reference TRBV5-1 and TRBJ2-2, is KAGVTQTPRYLIKTRGQQVTLSCSPISGHRSVSWYQQTPGQGLQFLFEYFSETQRNKGNFPGRFSGRQFSNSRSEMNVSTLELGDSALYLCASSRDFRELFFGEGSRLTVL.

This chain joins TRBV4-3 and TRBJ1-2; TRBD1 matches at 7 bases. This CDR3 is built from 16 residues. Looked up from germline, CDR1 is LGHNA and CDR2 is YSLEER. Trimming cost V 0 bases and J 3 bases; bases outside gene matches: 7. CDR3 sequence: CASSQELGQPYYGYTF. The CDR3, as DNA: TGCGCCAGCAGCCAAGAGTTGGGACAGCCATACTATGGCTACACCTTC.

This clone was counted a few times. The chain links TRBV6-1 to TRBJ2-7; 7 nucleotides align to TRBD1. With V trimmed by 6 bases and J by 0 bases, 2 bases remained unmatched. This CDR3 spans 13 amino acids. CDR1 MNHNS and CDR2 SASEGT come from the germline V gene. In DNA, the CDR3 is TGTGCCAGCAGACGGACAGGCTCCTACGAGCAGTACTTC. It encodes CASRRTGSYEQYF.

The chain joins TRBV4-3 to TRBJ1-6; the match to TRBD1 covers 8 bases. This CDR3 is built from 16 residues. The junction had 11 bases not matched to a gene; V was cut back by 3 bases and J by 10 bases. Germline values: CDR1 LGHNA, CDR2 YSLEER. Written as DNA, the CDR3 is TGCGCCAGCAGCCACGGGACAGGCTCGGGGGGATCACCCCTCCACTTT. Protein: CASSHGTGSGGSPLHF.

For the CDR3, the DNA is TGTGCCAGTAGTCTCGTACTAGCGGGGGGCCTCCAAATGAGCGAGCAGTACTTC. This sequence encodes CASSLVLAGGLQMSEQYF. This rearrangement joins TRBV19 to TRBJ2-7; TRBD2 aligns across 12 bases. The CDR3 is 18 residues long. The V gene end was trimmed by 5 bases and the J gene end by 6 bases; junction bases not matched to a gene: 17. Germline CDR1 is LNHDA and CDR2 is SQIVND (reference sequence).

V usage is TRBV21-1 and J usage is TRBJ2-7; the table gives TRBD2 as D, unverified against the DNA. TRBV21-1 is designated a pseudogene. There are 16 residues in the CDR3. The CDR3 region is CASSKGGGRKTYEQYF. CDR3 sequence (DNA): TGTGCCAGCAGCAAAGGGGGGGGACGGAAGACCTACGAGCAGTACTTC.

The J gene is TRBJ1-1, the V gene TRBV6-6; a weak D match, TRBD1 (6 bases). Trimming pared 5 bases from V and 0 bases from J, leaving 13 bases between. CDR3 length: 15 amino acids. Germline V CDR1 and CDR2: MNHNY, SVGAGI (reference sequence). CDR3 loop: CASSQNRVMNTEAFF. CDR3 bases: TGTGCCAGCAGTCAGAACAGGGTAATGAACACTGAAGCTTTCTTT.

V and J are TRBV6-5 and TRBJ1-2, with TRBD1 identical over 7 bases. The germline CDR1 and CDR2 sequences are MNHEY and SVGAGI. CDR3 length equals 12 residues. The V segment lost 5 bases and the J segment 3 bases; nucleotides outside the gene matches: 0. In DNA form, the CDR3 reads TGTGCCAGCAGTGGGACAGACTATGGCTACACCTTC. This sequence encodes CASSGTDYGYTF.

CDR3 amino acids: CASSQGTGNSPLHF. CDR3 nucleotide sequence: TGTGCCAGCAGCCAAGGGACAGGGAATTCACCCCTCCACTTT. The chain recombines TRBV11-1 with TRBJ1-6, with 9 nucleotides matching TRBD1. The CDR3 is made up of 14 amino acids. In germline, CDR1 is SGHAT, CDR2 FQDESV (reference sequence). V dropped 5 bases and J dropped 7; count of bases not matched to a gene: 3.

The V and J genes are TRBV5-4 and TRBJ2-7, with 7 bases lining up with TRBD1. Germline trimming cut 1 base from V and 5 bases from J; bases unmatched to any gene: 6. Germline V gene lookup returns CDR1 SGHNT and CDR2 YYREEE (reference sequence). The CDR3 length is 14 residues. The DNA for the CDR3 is TGTGCCAGCAGCTTGCTACAGGGGTGGAACGAGCAGTACTTC. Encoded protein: CASSLLQGWNEQYF.

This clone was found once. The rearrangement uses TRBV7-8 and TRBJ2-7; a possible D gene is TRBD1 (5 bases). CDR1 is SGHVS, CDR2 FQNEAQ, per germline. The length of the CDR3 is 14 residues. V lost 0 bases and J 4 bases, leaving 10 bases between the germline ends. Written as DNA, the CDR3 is TGTGCCAGCAGCTTAGCAGGGGTACTGTACGAGCAGTACTTC. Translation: CASSLAGVLYEQYF.

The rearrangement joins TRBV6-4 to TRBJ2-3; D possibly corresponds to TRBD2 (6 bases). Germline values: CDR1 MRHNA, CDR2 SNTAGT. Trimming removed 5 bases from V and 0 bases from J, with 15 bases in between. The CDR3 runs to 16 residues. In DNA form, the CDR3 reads TGTGCCAGCAGTTCCGGAACTAGCCTTAGCACAGATACGCAGTATTTT. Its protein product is CASSSGTSLSTDTQYF.

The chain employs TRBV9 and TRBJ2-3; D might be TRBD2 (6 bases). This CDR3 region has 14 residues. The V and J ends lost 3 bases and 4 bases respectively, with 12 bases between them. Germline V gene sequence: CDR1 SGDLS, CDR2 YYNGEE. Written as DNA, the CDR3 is TGTGCCAGCAGCGACTCCCGGGGGTCAGATACGCAGTATTTT. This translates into CASSDSRGSDTQYF.

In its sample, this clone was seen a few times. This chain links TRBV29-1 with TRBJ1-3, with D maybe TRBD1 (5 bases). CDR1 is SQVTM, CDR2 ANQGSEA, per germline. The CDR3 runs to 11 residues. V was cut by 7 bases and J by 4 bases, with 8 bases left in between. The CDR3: CSARQGNTIYF. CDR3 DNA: TGCAGCGCCCGACAGGGAAACACCATATATTTT.

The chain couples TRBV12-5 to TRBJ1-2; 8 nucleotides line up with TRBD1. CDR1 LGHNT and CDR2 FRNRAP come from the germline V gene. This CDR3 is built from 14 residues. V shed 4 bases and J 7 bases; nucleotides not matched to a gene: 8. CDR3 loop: CASGSALDRVGYTF. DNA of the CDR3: TGTGCTAGTGGTTCGGCGTTGGACAGGGTTGGCTACACCTTC.

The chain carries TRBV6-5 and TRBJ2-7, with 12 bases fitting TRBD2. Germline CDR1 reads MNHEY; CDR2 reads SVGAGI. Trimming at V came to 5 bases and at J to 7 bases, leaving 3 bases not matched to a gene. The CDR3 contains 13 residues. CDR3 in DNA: TGTGCCAGCAGTCCCGGACTAGCGGGGGAGCAGTACTTC. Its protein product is CASSPGLAGEQYF.

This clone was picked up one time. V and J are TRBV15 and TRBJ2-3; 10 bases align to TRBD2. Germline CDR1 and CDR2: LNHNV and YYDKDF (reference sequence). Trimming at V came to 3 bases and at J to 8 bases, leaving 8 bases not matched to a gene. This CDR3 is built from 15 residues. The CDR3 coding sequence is TGTGCCACCAGCAGGGAGCGGGGGGGCCTTGGTACGCAGTATTTT. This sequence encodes CATSRERGGLGTQYF. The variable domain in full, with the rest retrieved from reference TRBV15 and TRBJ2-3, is DAMVIQNPRYQVTQFGKPVTLSCSQTLNHNVMYWYQQKSSQAPKLLFHYYDKDFNNEADTPDNFQSRRPNTSFCFLDIRSPGLGDTAMYLCATSRERGGLGTQYFGPGTRLTVL.

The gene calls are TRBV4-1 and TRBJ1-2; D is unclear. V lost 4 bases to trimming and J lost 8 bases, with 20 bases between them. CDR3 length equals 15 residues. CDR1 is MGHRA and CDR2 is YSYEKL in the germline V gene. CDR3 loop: CASSPPGEPGEGYTF. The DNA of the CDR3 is TGCGCCAGCAGCCCCCCTGGGGAGCCGGGAGAGGGCTACACCTTC.

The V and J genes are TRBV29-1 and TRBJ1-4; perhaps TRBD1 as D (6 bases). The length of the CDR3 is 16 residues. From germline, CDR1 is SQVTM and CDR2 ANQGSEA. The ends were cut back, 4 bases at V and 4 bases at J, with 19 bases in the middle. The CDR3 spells CSVAIQGSRFNEKLFF. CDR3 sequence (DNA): TGCAGCGTTGCTATACAGGGTTCCCGGTTTAATGAAAAACTGTTTTTT.

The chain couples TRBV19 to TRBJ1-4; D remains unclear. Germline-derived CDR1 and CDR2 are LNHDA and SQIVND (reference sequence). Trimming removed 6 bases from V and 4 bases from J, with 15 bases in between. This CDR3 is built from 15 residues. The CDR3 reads CASSPSGRVNEKLFF. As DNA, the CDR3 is TGTGCCAGTAGCCCGTCGGGGAGGGTTAATGAAAAACTGTTTTTT.

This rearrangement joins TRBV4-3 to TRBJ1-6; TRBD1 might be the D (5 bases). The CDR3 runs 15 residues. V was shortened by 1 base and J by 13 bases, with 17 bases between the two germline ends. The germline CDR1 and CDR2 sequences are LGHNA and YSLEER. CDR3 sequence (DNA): TGCGCCAGCAGCCAAGCAAGCAGGGCCGCCGCCCCCCTCCACTTT. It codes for CASSQASRAAAPLHF.

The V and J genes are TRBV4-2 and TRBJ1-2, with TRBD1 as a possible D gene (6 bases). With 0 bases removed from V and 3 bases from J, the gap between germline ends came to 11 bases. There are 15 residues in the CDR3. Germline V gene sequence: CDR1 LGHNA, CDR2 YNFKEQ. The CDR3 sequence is CASSQEWGLDYGYTF. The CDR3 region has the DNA TGTGCCAGCAGCCAAGAGTGGGGGCTGGACTATGGCTACACCTTC.